The 9 T cell receptor beta chains below come from one sample, sequenced in a study of response to subunit inactivated influenza vaccine. TCRdb independently ran MiXCR on the RT-PCR reads; one entry per CDR3 protein. Found here are roughly 760,000 distinct CDR3 sequences, approximately 21% of them singletons; the top ten hold roughly 10%. This material consisted of PBMCs from blood, taken more than 4 days after vaccination. The receptors were sampled from a man aged 50 to 59 who received an inactivated influenza vaccine.

The rearrangement links TRBV20-1 to TRBJ2-7; D tentatively fits TRBD1 or TRBD2 (6 bases each). V lost 0 bases to trimming and J lost 3 bases, with 12 bases between them. CDR3 length: 14 residues. Germline V gene sequence: CDR1 DFQATT, CDR2 SNEGSKA (reference sequence). CDR3 in DNA: TGCAGTGCTAGAGAACAGGGAGGAGGCTACGAGCAGTACTTC. Amino acid sequence: CSAREQGGGYEQYF.

The chain carries TRBV5-4 and TRBJ2-2; D gene ambiguous. The germline gives CDR1 SGHNT, CDR2 YYREEE (reference sequence). Deletions cut 3 bases from V and 6 bases from J, with 12 bases between. This CDR3 comprises 14 residues. DNA of the CDR3: TGTGCCAGCAGCTCCGGGTCCCGACCCGGGGAGCTGTTTTTT. Translating it yields CASSSGSRPGELFF.

The genes are TRBV28 and TRBJ2-7, with TRBD1 identical over 8 bases. This CDR3 region has 14 residues. Unmatched junction bases numbered 9, after V lost 10 bases and J lost 1 base. Per germline, CDR1 MDHEN and CDR2 SYDVKM. The CDR3 bases are TGTGCCACCACCTGGGACAGGCGGTCCTACGAGCAGTACTTC. Translating gives CATTWDRRSYEQYF.

This chain joins TRBV20-1 and TRBJ1-1; 7 bases are shared with TRBD1. From germline, CDR1 is DFQATT and CDR2 SNEGSKA (reference sequence). The V segment lost 1 base and the J segment 4 bases; nucleotides outside the gene matches: 6. The CDR3 has 14 amino acids. The CDR3 DNA sequence: TGCAGTGCTAGAGGAGGCAGACAGGGCACTGAAGCTTTCTTT. Protein: CSARGGRQGTEAFF.

The chain employs TRBV5-1 and TRBJ2-7, with 8 bases aligning to TRBD1. This CDR3 spans 15 amino acids. Germline V gene lookup returns CDR1 SGHRS and CDR2 YFSETQ. V shed 4 bases, J shed 5 bases, and the junction held 11 bases outside the gene matches. CDR3 amino acids: CASSLDLWTGNEQYF. The DNA for the CDR3 is TGCGCCAGCAGCCTAGATCTTTGGACAGGGAACGAGCAGTACTTC.

In this sample, this clonotype turned up many times. V usage is TRBV28 and J usage is TRBJ2-5, with D possibly being TRBD1 (6 bases). This CDR3 spans 13 amino acids. Germline V gene data show CDR1 as MDHEN and CDR2 as SYDVKM. Deletions cut 4 bases from V and 2 bases from J, with 8 bases between. The CDR3: CASSSGQQETQYF. In DNA form, the CDR3 reads TGTGCCAGCAGTTCCGGACAGCAAGAGACCCAGTACTTC.

The chain uses TRBV4-1 and TRBJ2-2, with 7 bases matching TRBD1. V lost 0 bases to trimming and J lost 13 bases; unmatched junction nucleotides: 8. CDR3 length: 14 amino acids. Germline values: CDR1 MGHRA, CDR2 YSYEKL. CDR3 residues: CASSQDFRDSGLFF. The DNA of the CDR3 is TGCGCCAGCAGCCAAGATTTTAGGGACAGCGGGCTGTTTTTT.

This CDR3 is CASSQDSRNTEAFF. The CDR3 DNA sequence: TGCGCCAGCAGCCAAGACAGCAGGAACACTGAAGCTTTCTTT. This sequence joins TRBV4-3 and TRBJ1-1; unclear D gene. CDR1 LGHNA and CDR2 YSLEER come from the germline V gene. Between the trimmed V and J ends, which lost 0 bases and 1 base, there was a span of 6 bases. This CDR3 has 14 residues.

This clonotype was seen more than once but under ten times. The chain links TRBV28 to TRBJ1-2; D perhaps matches TRBD1 (6 bases). This CDR3 is built from 15 residues. The V gene lost 6 bases and the J gene lost 4 bases, with 18 bases spanning the gap. CDR1 MDHEN and CDR2 SYDVKM come from the germline V gene. The CDR3: CASRLTGRSTYGYTF. The CDR3 coding sequence is TGTGCCAGCAGGTTGACAGGCCGTTCAACCTATGGCTACACCTTC.